The 27 T cell receptor beta chains presented below share a single source sample, sequenced in a study of T cell responses to AZD1222 COVID-19 vaccine. This table comes from immunoSEQ multiplex PCR, and its TCRdb copy is limited to in-frame clones, with some not included. This sample has about 34,000 clones; approximately 80% occur once, and the top ten carry roughly 4.5%. Sequencing was performed on peripheral blood, taken 28 days after the second AZD1222 dose. The receptor source for this set is an adult who received the AZD1222 COVID-19 vaccine.

The chain recombines TRBV10-3 with TRBJ1-1; D might be TRBD1 (6 bases). V was cut by 8 bases and J by 2 bases, with 9 bases left in between. This CDR3 comprises 12 residues. The germline V gene encodes CDR1 ENHRY and CDR2 SYGVKD. The CDR3 sequence: CAIGQRNTEAFF. CDR3 sequence (DNA): TGTGCCATCGGACAGCGAAACACTGAAGCTTTCTTT.

This rearrangement joins TRBV27 to TRBJ2-1; tentatively, D is TRBD1 or TRBD2 (5 bases each). CDR1 and CDR2 (germline): MNHEY, SMNVEV (reference sequence). This CDR3 comprises 14 residues. V lost 6 bases to trimming and J lost 11 bases, with 20 bases between them. The CDR3 sequence is CASRGRGTALQQFF. The CDR3 DNA reads TGTGCCAGCAGGGGGAGAGGGACGGCGCTGCAGCAGTTCTTC.

The V call is TRBV25-1, the J call TRBJ2-1; 8 bases match TRBD2. The germline V gene encodes CDR1 MGHDK and CDR2 SYGVNS. Trimming cost V 4 bases and J 4 bases; bases outside gene matches: 0. This CDR3 contains 13 residues. CDR3 residues: CASSVAGYNEQFF. DNA for the CDR3: TGTGCCAGCAGTGTAGCGGGGTACAATGAGCAGTTCTTC.

This clone has just a few counts. V gene TRBV4-2 combines with J gene TRBJ1-4; D is ambiguous. The CDR3 contains 17 residues. CDR1 is LGHNA, CDR2 YNFKEQ, per germline. Trimming shortened V by 4 bases and J by 3 bases, and 18 bases separated the two germline ends. In DNA form, the CDR3 reads TGTGCCAGCAGCCCGGTTTACGGAGGGCAACCTAATGAAAAACTGTTTTTT. It specifies CASSPVYGGQPNEKLFF.

V and J are TRBV19 and TRBJ1-1, with unresolved D. In germline, CDR1 is LNHDA, CDR2 SQIVND (reference sequence). The CDR3 sequence is 13 residues long. The germline V and J ends were trimmed by 9 bases and 5 bases, with 16 bases remaining between them. CDR3 coding DNA: TGTGCCAGCGGGGAGGCTCTTGGGACTGAAGCTTTCTTT. This translates into CASGEALGTEAFF.

The CDR3 bases are TGTGCCAGCAGCTCCCCGAGAGGGGGCTTGATCTACAATGAGCAGTTCTTC. Amino acid sequence: CASSSPRGGLIYNEQFF. The V gene is TRBV5-6, the J gene TRBJ2-1; 7 bases map to TRBD1. The ends lost 3 bases at V and 3 bases at J; junction bases unmatched: 12. This CDR3 is built from 17 residues. CDR1 SGHDT and CDR2 YYEEEE come from the germline V gene.

The chain is built from TRBV19 and TRBJ2-4; D tentatively reads TRBD1 or TRBD2 (5 bases each). Germline V gene sequence: CDR1 LNHDA, CDR2 SQIVND (reference sequence). CDR3 length: 14 amino acids. V was cut by 10 bases and J by 3 bases, with 16 bases left in between. CDR3 region: CATTDRGYKNIQYF. The CDR3 DNA reads as TGTGCCACCACGGACCGGGGCTACAAAAACATTCAGTACTTC.

The V gene is TRBV7-9, the J gene TRBJ1-1; 10 bases fit TRBD1. The CDR3 consists of 15 residues. From germline, CDR1 is SEHNR and CDR2 FQNEAQ (reference sequence). Trimming took 10 bases from V and 1 from J; bases not matched to a gene: 9. CDR3 coding DNA: TGTGCCATTCACGGGACAGGGGCCCCGAACACTGAAGCTTTCTTT. Translated: CAIHGTGAPNTEAFF.

V and J are TRBV5-8 and TRBJ2-1; 7 bases agree with TRBD2. Germline V gives CDR1 SGHTS, CDR2 YDEGEE. V was pared by 4 bases and J by 0 bases, with 10 bases of the junction left unmatched. This CDR3 region has 17 residues. CDR3: CASSHDLGGSSYNEQFF. The CDR3 nucleotides read TGTGCCAGCAGCCATGATTTGGGAGGGAGCTCCTACAATGAGCAGTTCTTC.

The chain uses TRBV5-8 and TRBJ2-4; 7 positions agree with TRBD1. Germline CDR1 reads SGHTS; CDR2 reads YDEGEE. V shed 5 bases, J shed 6 bases, and the junction held 8 bases outside the gene matches. This CDR3 is built from 14 residues. This chain's CDR3 is CASRFRTGINIQYF. The CDR3 DNA reads as TGTGCCAGCAGATTCCGGACAGGCATAAACATTCAGTACTTC.

The chain couples TRBV4-1 to TRBJ2-2, with TRBD2 matching over 9 bases. Germline V CDR1 and CDR2: MGHRA, YSYEKL. The CDR3 covers 15 residues. With 1 base clipped from V and 7 bases from J, the junction kept 4 bases outside the gene matches. CDR3: CASSQAGGRGGELFF. The CDR3 nucleotides read TGCGCCAGCAGCCAAGCCGGCGGGAGGGGCGGGGAGCTGTTTTTT.

This chain joins TRBV5-1 and TRBJ1-2; D might be TRBD1 (5 bases). Germline V gene data show CDR1 as SGHRS and CDR2 as YFSETQ. The CDR3 covers 16 residues. Trimming shortened V by 4 bases and J by 3 bases, and 19 bases separated the two germline ends. The CDR3 is CASSASDPGLHYGYTF. CDR3 bases: TGCGCCAGCAGCGCGTCCGACCCAGGGCTGCACTATGGCTACACCTTC.

This rearrangement joins TRBV7-2 to TRBJ2-3; 13 bases fit TRBD2. Germline CDR1 is SGHTA and CDR2 is FQGNSA. J lost 3 bases, V lost 5 bases, and 8 bases had no gene match. The CDR3 sequence is 17 residues long. Here the CDR3 reads CASSPGGLAGLTDTQYF. CDR3 nucleotide sequence: TGTGCCAGCAGCCCAGGGGGACTAGCGGGACTAACAGATACGCAGTATTTT. Drawing the rest from reference TRBV7-2 and TRBJ2-3, the complete variable domain is GAGVSQSPSNKVTEKGKDVELRCDPISGHTALYWYRQSLGQGLEFLIYFQGNSAPDKSGLPSDRFSAERTGGSVSTLTIQRTQQEDSAVYLCASSPGGLAGLTDTQYFGPGTRLTVL.

The chain employs TRBV6-6 and TRBJ2-1, with a tentative D call TRBD2 (5 bases). In germline, CDR1 is MNHNY, CDR2 SVGAGI (reference sequence). Trimming took 5 bases from V and 0 from J, leaving 14 bases between them. This CDR3 contains 16 residues. The CDR3 region has the DNA TGTGCCAGCAGTCCGACGACGGGAAGCTCCTACAATGAGCAGTTCTTC. Encoded protein: CASSPTTGSSYNEQFF.

The chain is built from TRBV19 and TRBJ1-1; perhaps TRBD1 as D (5 bases). Germline CDR1 is LNHDA and CDR2 is SQIVND (reference sequence). The CDR3 spans 14 residues. V lost 5 bases and J lost 1, with 11 bases in between. CDR3 sequence (DNA): TGTGCCAGTAGTCGCGGCCAGGGGAACACTGAAGCTTTCTTT. Translated: CASSRGQGNTEAFF.

This clone occurred a few times. The V gene is TRBV29-1, the J gene TRBJ1-2; D is undetermined. Deletions cut 3 bases from V and 5 bases from J, with 13 bases between. The CDR3 spans 13 residues. Per the germline V gene, CDR1 is SQVTM and CDR2 is ANQGSEA. CDR3 amino acids: CSVDSTGGYGYTF. The CDR3 DNA reads as TGCAGCGTTGATTCTACCGGTGGGTATGGCTACACCTTC.

CDR3 DNA: TGTGCCAGCAGCCGAGCTCCGAGTGGAGACATTCAGTACTTC. The encoded protein is CASSRAPSGDIQYF. This chain joins TRBV6-5 and TRBJ2-4, with D unclear. The CDR3 runs to 14 residues. The V gene's germline CDR1 is MNHEY and CDR2 SVGAGI. V lost 6 bases and J 8 bases, leaving 17 bases between the germline ends.

This chain links TRBV12-3 or TRBV12-4 with TRBJ1-5; D not resolved. Trimming removed 5 bases at V and 0 bases at J, with 5 bases between. The CDR3 extends over 13 amino acids. This chain's CDR3 is CASSAPSNQPQHF. Here the CDR3 DNA reads TGTGCCAGCAGTGCACCTAGCAATCAGCCCCAGCATTTT.

Points on this clone: The same CDR3 also results from other DNA sequences found in this sample. V gene TRBV7-2 combines with J gene TRBJ2-1; D is ambiguous. The CDR3 loop spans 11 amino acids. V lost 3 bases and J lost 4, with 1 base in between. Germline CDR1 SGHTA, CDR2 FQGNSA. CDR3 sequence reads: CASSFYNEQFF. CDR3 coding DNA: TGTGCCAGCAGCTTTTACAATGAGCAGTTCTTC.

This clone has just one count. The rearrangement uses TRBV28 and TRBJ2-1, with 7 positions matching TRBD2. The CDR3 loop spans 16 amino acids. CDR1 and CDR2 from the germline V gene are MDHEN and SYDVKM. The ends lost 3 bases at V and 1 base at J; junction bases unmatched: 6. The CDR3 is CASSFSTAGSYNEQFF. The DNA for the CDR3 is TGTGCCAGCAGTTTTTCTACAGCGGGGTCCTACAATGAGCAGTTCTTC.

A few counts support this clone. The rearrangement uses TRBV6-5 and TRBJ2-3; TRBD1 agrees at 9 bases. Germline CDR1 is MNHEY and CDR2 is SVGAGI. V lost 6 bases, J lost 0 bases, and 4 bases stayed unmatched. The CDR3 has 15 amino acids. The CDR3 region has the DNA TGTGCCAGCAGCCGCGGACAGGGGAGCACAGATACGCAGTATTTT. This codes for CASSRGQGSTDTQYF.

This sequence joins TRBV6-4 and TRBJ2-3, with D hard to call. From germline, CDR1 is MRHNA and CDR2 SNTAGT. The CDR3 is 13 residues long. V lost 2 bases to trimming and J lost 4 bases, with 7 bases between them. CDR3 sequence: CASSDGVADTQYF. In DNA form, the CDR3 reads TGTGCCAGCAGTGACGGTGTAGCAGATACGCAGTATTTT.

This chain links TRBV4-2 with TRBJ1-6; no clear D. This CDR3 comprises 17 residues. Between the trimmed V and J ends, which lost 0 bases and 6 bases, there was a span of 15 bases. Germline CDR1 reads LGHNA; CDR2 reads YNFKEQ. The CDR3 loop is CASSQESSWMANSPLHF. In nucleotides, the CDR3 is TGTGCCAGCAGCCAAGAGTCCAGCTGGATGGCTAATTCACCCCTCCACTTT.

This clone was seen more than once but under ten times. The V and J genes are TRBV19 and TRBJ2-7; weak D call: TRBD2 (6 bases). CDR1 and CDR2 (germline): LNHDA, SQIVND (reference sequence). Trimming took off 6 bases at V and 1 base at J, with 13 bases between the two ends. The CDR3 length is 14 residues. For the CDR3, the DNA is TGTGCCAGTAGGGCAGGAGGGAGATCCTACGAGCAGTACTTC. Translated, it gives CASRAGGRSYEQYF.

The chain links TRBV11-2 to TRBJ2-5; 11 bases are a match to TRBD2. The ends lost 1 base at V and 7 bases at J; junction bases unmatched: 11. The CDR3 covers 17 residues. Germline V gives CDR1 SGHAT, CDR2 FQNNGV. CDR3 DNA sequence: TGTGCCAGCAGCTTAGTTTCCCTAGCGGGGGGCCAGGGGACCCAGTACTTC. Translating it yields CASSLVSLAGGQGTQYF.

The rearrangement joins TRBV11-3 to TRBJ1-2, with 7 positions matching TRBD1. V lost 4 bases, J lost 8 bases, and 10 bases stayed unmatched. CDR3 length: 14 amino acids. Germline CDR1 reads SGHNT; CDR2 reads YENEEA. This CDR3 reads CASSSRQGEGGYTF. In nucleotides, the CDR3 is TGTGCCAGCAGCTCCCGACAGGGCGAAGGAGGCTACACCTTC.

V and J are TRBV7-9 and TRBJ1-5; TRBD1 might be the D (6 bases). Trimming pared 4 bases from V and 5 bases from J, leaving 12 bases between. The germline CDR1 and CDR2 sequences are SEHNR and FQNEAQ (reference sequence). The CDR3 is made up of 14 amino acids. CDR3 residues: CASSSQGLDQPQHF. The CDR3 nucleotides read TGTGCCAGCAGCTCACAGGGTTTGGATCAGCCCCAGCATTTT.